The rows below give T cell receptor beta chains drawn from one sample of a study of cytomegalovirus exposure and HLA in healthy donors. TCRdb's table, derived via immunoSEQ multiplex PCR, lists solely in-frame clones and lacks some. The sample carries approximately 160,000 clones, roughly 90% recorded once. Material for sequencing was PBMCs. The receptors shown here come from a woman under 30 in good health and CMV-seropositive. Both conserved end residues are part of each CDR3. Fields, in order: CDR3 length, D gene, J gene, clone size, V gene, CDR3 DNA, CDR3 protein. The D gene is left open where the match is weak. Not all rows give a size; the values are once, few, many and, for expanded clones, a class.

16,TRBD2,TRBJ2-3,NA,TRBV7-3,TGTGCCAGCAGCCTAGCGGGTCCGGTGAGCACAGATACGCAGTATTTT,CASSLAGPVSTDTQYF
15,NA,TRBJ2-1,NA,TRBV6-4,TGTGCCAGCAGTGACGGGGGGAACTCCTACAATGAGCAGTTCTTC,CASSDGGNSYNEQFF
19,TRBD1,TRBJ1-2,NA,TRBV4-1,TGCGCCAGCAGCCAAGAATCCGGCCAAAGGACAGGGGTGGGGTATGGCTACACCTTC,CASSQESGQRTGVGYGYTF
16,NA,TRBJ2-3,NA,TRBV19,TGTGCCAGTAGTAATCGGGGGTCCCCTAGCACAGATACGCAGTATTTT,CASSNRGSPSTDTQYF
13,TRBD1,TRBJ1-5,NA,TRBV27,TGTGCCAGCCGGGACAGGGCGAATCAGCCCCAGCATTTT,CASRDRANQPQHF
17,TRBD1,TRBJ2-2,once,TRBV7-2,TGTGCCAGCAGGGATACACGGGGACAGGGGAACACCGGGGAGCTGTTTTTT,CASRDTRGQGNTGELFF
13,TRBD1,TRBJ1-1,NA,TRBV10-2,TGCGCCAGCAGGGACAGGAAAAACACTGAAGCTTTCTTT,CASRDRKNTEAFF
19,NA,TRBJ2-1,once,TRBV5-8,TGTGCCAGCAGCTTTCGTAGTCGGGCCTGGACTTCTTCCTACAATGAGCAGTTCTTC,CASSFRSRAWTSSYNEQFF
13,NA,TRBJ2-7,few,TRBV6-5,TGTGCCAGCAGTCCGGAGGCGAACTACGAGCAGTACTTC,CASSPEANYEQYF
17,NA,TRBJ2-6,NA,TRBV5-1,TGCGCCAGCAGCTTTAACAGGATTCAGTCTGGGGCCAACGTCCTGACTTTC,CASSFNRIQSGANVLTF
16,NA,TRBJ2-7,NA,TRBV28,TGTGCCAGCAGTTTTAGCATTGTGACAGAAGTCTACGAGCAGTACTTC,CASSFSIVTEVYEQYF
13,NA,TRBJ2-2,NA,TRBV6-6,TGTGCCAGCAGTTTCGAGTATGGCGGGGAGCTGTTTTTT,CASSFEYGGELFF
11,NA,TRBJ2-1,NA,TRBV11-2,TGTGCCAGCAGGACGAGAGGGGAGCAGTTCTTC,CASRTRGEQFF
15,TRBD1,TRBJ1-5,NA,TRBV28,TGTGCCAGCAAGCCCCGGGACAGGGGTCTTCAGCCCCAGCATTTT,CASKPRDRGLQPQHF
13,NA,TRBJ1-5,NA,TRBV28,TGTGCCAGCAGCACGGACTTTAATCAGCCCCAGCATTTT,CASSTDFNQPQHF
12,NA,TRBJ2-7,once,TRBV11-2,TGTGCCAGCAGCTTATCAGGGAACGAGCAGTACTTC,CASSLSGNEQYF
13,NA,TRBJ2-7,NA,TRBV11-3,TGTGCCAGCAGCTTAGCTGCGGCCTACGAGCAGTACTTC,CASSLAAAYEQYF
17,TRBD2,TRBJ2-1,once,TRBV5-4,TGTGCCAGCAGCTTTGGGGCTAGCGGGAGTGTGGGGAATGAGCAGTTCTTC,CASSFGASGSVGNEQFF
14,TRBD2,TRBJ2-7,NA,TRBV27,TGTGCCAGCAGTCCTGGACTAGCGGGAGACGAGCAGTACTTC,CASSPGLAGDEQYF
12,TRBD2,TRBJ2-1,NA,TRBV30,TGTGCCGGGCGGGAGGGCTACAATGAGCAGTTCTTC,CAGREGYNEQFF
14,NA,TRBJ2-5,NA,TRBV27,TGTGCCAGCAGTTTGAGTCCGCCCGGGGAGACCCAGTACTTC,CASSLSPPGETQYF
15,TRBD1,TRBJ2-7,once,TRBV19,TGTGCCAGTAGTTCGCCCGGGACAGGGGTTTACGAGCAGTACTTC,CASSSPGTGVYEQYF
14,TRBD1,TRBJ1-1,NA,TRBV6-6,TGTGCCAGCAGCAACGACAGGGGGAACACTGAAGCTTTCTTT,CASSNDRGNTEAFF
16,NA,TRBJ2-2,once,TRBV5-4,TGTGCCAGCAGCTCGATTAGCGGAGCTAACACCGGGGAGCTGTTTTTT,CASSSISGANTGELFF
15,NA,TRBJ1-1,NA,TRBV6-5,TGTGCCAGCAGTTACCGACAGCAAGCTTACACTGAAGCTTTCTTT,CASSYRQQAYTEAFF
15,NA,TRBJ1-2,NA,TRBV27,TGTGCCAGCAGTTTGCGGGGTCTCACGTTCTATGGCTACACCTTC,CASSLRGLTFYGYTF
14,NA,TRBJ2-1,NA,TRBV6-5,TGTGCCAGCAGTCACAGGGTCCCATACAATGAGCAGTTCTTC,CASSHRVPYNEQFF
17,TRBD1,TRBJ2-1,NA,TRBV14,TGTGCCAGCAGCCACTTAGGGGGCGCTCCCCAATTCGATGAGCAGTTCTTC,CASSHLGGAPQFDEQFF
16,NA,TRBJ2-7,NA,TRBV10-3,TGTGCCATCGGAACTAATACCGGGACATTAAACTACGAGCAGTACTTC,CAIGTNTGTLNYEQYF
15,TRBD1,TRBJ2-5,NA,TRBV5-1,TGCGCCAGCAGCTTGGACAGGGGGGAGCTAGAGACCCAGTACTTC,CASSLDRGELETQYF
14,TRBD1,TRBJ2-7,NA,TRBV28,TGTGCCAGCAGTTTATTCGGGACAGGTTACGAGCAGTACTTC,CASSLFGTGYEQYF
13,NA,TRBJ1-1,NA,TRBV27,TGTGCCAGCAGTTTAGGGGAGGGCCTTGAAGCTTTCTTT,CASSLGEGLEAFF
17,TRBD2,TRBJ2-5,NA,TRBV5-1,TGCGCCAGCAGCTTGTTGGGGATAGCGGGAGGGCTCGAGACCCAGTACTTC,CASSLLGIAGGLETQYF